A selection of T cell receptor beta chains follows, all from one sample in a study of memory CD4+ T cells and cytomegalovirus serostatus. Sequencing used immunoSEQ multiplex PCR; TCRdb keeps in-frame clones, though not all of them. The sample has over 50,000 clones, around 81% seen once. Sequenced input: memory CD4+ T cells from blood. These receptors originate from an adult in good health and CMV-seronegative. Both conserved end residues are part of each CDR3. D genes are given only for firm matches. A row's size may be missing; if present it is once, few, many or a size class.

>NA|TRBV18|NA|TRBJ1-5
TGTGCCAGCTCGACCGGTCTCCAGGGCAATCAGCCCCAGCATTTT
CASSTGLQGNQPQHF
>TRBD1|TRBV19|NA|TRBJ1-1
TGTGCCAGTAGTAGACAGGGGAGCGAAGCTTTCTTT
CASSRQGSEAFF
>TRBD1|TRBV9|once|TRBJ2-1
TGTGCCAGCAGCGCCGACAGGGTGTCCTACAATGAGCAGTTCTTC
CASSADRVSYNEQFF
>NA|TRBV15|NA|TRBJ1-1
TGTGCCACCAGCTCCTATGGACATCCGAACACTGAAGCTTTCTTT
CATSSYGHPNTEAFF
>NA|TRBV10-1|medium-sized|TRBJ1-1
TGCGCCAGCAGTGACGCTACAGGATCCACTGAAGCTTTCTTT
CASSDATGSTEAFF
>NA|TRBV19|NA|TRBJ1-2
TGTGCCAGTAGCCCCAAACACGGACGGGGGGATGGCTACACCTTC
CASSPKHGRGDGYTF
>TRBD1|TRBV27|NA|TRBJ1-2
TGTGCCAGCAGCGCCTCGAGACAGGGAAGCTATGGCTACACCTTC
CASSASRQGSYGYTF
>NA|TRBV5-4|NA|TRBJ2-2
TGTGCCAGCAGCTTGAAGGCAGGGGGGCGTCCCGGGGAGCTGTTTTTT
CASSLKAGGRPGELFF
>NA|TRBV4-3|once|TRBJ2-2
TGCGCCAGCAGCCAAGATTTCTCCAGGGGCCGTAACACCGGGGAGCTGTTTTTT
CASSQDFSRGRNTGELFF
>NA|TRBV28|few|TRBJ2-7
TGTGCCAGCAGTTCCAGCGCCTATATCCCCGAGCAGTACTTC
CASSSSAYIPEQYF
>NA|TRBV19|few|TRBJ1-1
TGTGCCAGTAGTATTTTTGGGGGCCGAACTGAAGCTTTCTTT
CASSIFGGRTEAFF
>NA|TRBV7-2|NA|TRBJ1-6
TGTGCCAGCAGCCCCCGACAAAGCTCCTATAATTCACCCCTCCACTTT
CASSPRQSSYNSPLHF
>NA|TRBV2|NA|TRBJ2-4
TGTGCCAGCAGTGAACTCACGAACATTCAGTACTTC
CASSELTNIQYF
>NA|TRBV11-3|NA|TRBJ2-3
TGTGCCAGCAGCCCGGGGCCCGGGTCCACAGATACGCAGTATTTT
CASSPGPGSTDTQYF
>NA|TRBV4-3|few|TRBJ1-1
TGCGCCAGCAGCCAAGATGCGACAGCATATGAAGCTTTCTTT
CASSQDATAYEAFF
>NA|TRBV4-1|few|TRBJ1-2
TGCGCCAGCAGCCAAGAGCTAGGGACACCAAACACCTTC
CASSQELGTPNTF
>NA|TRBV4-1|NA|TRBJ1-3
TGCGCCAGCAGCCGACTCGATCTTGGGTTCTCTGGAAACACCATATATTTT
CASSRLDLGFSGNTIYF
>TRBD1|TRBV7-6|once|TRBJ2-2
TGTGCCAGCAGGGCCCCAACAGGGGACGCCGGGGAGCTGTTTTTT
CASRAPTGDAGELFF